Sequencing of this TCR beta chain was carried out in a study of shared clonotypes between healthy human individuals. Turning to the study itself: The plates for each donor numbered three CD4 naive, three CD4 memory, two CD8 naive and one CD8 memory.

Sequencing was performed with immunoSEQ multiplex PCR; in TCRdb, only in-frame clones are kept and a portion is missing. The data contain a few million clones, about 92% of them seen just once; the ten biggest clones take up under 0.45%. Sequencing was performed on naive CD4+ T cells from PBMCs. Subset reported: CD45RA+ positively selected. The origin of this receptor is a man aged 18 to 29 in good health. Some clones in this sample may be carry-over from other donors' samples.

CDR3 amino acids: CASSLTGGYETQYF. CDR3 nucleotides: TGTGCCAGCAGCTTGACAGGGGGCTATGAGACCCAGTACTTC. This rearrangement joins TRBV7-7 to TRBJ2-5; TRBD1 matches at 10 bases. This CDR3 is 14 amino acids long. With 3 bases clipped from V and 5 bases from J, the junction kept 3 bases outside the gene matches. Germline V gives CDR1 SSHAT, CDR2 FNYEAQ (reference sequence).